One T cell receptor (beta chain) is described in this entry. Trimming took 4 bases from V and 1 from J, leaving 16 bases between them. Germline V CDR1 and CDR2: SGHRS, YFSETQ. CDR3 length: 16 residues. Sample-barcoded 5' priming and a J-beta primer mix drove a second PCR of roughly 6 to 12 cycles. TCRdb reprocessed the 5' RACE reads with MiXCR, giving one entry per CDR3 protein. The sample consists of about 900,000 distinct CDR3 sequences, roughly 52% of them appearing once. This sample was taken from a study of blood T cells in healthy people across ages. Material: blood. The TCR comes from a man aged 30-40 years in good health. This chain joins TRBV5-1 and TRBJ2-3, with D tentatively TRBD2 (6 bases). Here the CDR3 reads CASSTMEGPRTDTQYF. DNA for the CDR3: TGCGCCAGCAGCACCATGGAGGGGCCTCGCACAGATACGCAGTATTTT.